A selection of T cell receptor beta chains follows, all from one sample in a study of T cells after yellow fever vaccination. TCRdb recomputed calls from the 5' RACE reads with MiXCR, one row per CDR3 protein. In the table there are approximately 580,000 distinct CDR3 sequences, roughly a sixth of which are singletons. The specimen was PBMCs, collected more than 4 days after the first yellow fever vaccination. Receptors were obtained from a man younger than 35 who received the YFV17D yellow fever vaccine. The CDR3 runs from the conserved cysteine through the conserved F or W. D genes are given only for firm matches. Expanded clones get a size class; other rows say once, few or many, or leave the size out.

D gene: .; clone size: many; V gene: TRBV7-9; J gene: TRBJ2-5; CDR3 protein: CASSLAHQETQYF; CDR3 DNA: TGTGCCAGCAGCTTAGCCCACCAAGAGACCCAGTACTTC
D gene: .; clone size: .; V gene: TRBV12-3/TRBV12-4; J gene: TRBJ2-1; CDR3 protein: CASIRRNEQFF; CDR3 DNA: TGTGCCAGCATCCGTAGAAATGAGCAGTTCTTC
D gene: TRBD2; clone size: few; V gene: TRBV4-1; J gene: TRBJ2-4; CDR3 protein: CASSPLGAGSKDIQYF; CDR3 DNA: TGCGCCAGCAGTCCCCTAGGAGCGGGGTCTAAAGACATTCAGTACTTC
D gene: .; clone size: many; V gene: TRBV12-3/TRBV12-4; J gene: TRBJ1-2; CDR3 protein: CASSFSYGYTF; CDR3 DNA: TGTGCCAGCAGTTTTAGCTATGGCTACACCTTC
D gene: TRBD1; clone size: few; V gene: TRBV12-3/TRBV12-4; J gene: TRBJ1-1; CDR3 protein: CASSPSRGGLVNTEAFF; CDR3 DNA: TGTGCCAGCAGCCCTTCTAGAGGGGGCCTCGTGAACACTGAAGCTTTCTTT
D gene: .; clone size: .; V gene: TRBV25-1; J gene: TRBJ2-1; CDR3 protein: CASSEYSTVYNEQFF; CDR3 DNA: TGTGCCAGCAGTGAATACTCGACAGTCTACAATGAGCAGTTCTTC
D gene: .; clone size: many; V gene: TRBV20-1; J gene: TRBJ2-5; CDR3 protein: CSARDVQGGQETQYF; CDR3 DNA: TGCAGTGCTAGAGATGTGCAGGGAGGTCAAGAGACCCAGTACTTC
D gene: TRBD1; clone size: .; V gene: TRBV4-1; J gene: TRBJ2-1; CDR3 protein: CASSQEDRASNEQFF; CDR3 DNA: TGCGCCAGCAGCCAAGAAGACAGGGCGAGCAATGAGCAGTTCTTC
D gene: TRBD1; clone size: .; V gene: TRBV3-1; J gene: TRBJ1-1; CDR3 protein: CASSNLGQEGIDTEAFF; CDR3 DNA: TGTGCCAGCAGCAACCTCGGACAGGAGGGGATAGACACTGAAGCTTTCTTT
D gene: .; clone size: .; V gene: TRBV7-8; J gene: TRBJ2-3; CDR3 protein: CASSLGLVGYF; CDR3 DNA: TGTGCCAGCAGCTTAGGACTAGTAGGGTATTTT
D gene: .; clone size: .; V gene: TRBV6-1; J gene: TRBJ2-1; CDR3 protein: CASRKGRGSSYNEQFF; CDR3 DNA: TGTGCCAGCAGGAAAGGCCGGGGGAGCTCCTACAATGAGCAGTTCTTC
D gene: .; clone size: .; V gene: TRBV7-9; J gene: TRBJ2-3; CDR3 protein: CASSLAGRQLDTQYF; CDR3 DNA: TGTGCCAGCAGCTTAGCGGGCCGCCAGTTAGATACGCAGTATTTT
D gene: .; clone size: few; V gene: TRBV4-1; J gene: TRBJ2-7; CDR3 protein: CASSQESGDYSEQYF; CDR3 DNA: TGCGCCAGCAGCCAAGAGTCAGGCGATTATTCCGAGCAGTACTTC
D gene: TRBD2; clone size: .; V gene: TRBV7-2; J gene: TRBJ2-1; CDR3 protein: CASSLVPSGYNEQFF; CDR3 DNA: TGTGCCAGCAGCTTAGTGCCTAGCGGCTACAATGAGCAGTTCTTC
D gene: .; clone size: .; V gene: TRBV21-1; J gene: TRBJ1-6; CDR3 protein: CASTLRANSPLHF; CDR3 DNA: TGTGCCAGCACCCTCCGGGCTAATTCACCCCTCCACTTT
D gene: .; clone size: few; V gene: TRBV6-2/TRBV6-3; J gene: TRBJ1-2; CDR3 protein: CASTRGLDGYTF; CDR3 DNA: TGTGCCAGCACGCGGGGCTTAGATGGCTACACCTTC
D gene: .; clone size: .; V gene: TRBV12-1; J gene: TRBJ2-1; CDR3 protein: CASSIVGLAGGSSYNEQFF; CDR3 DNA: TGTGCCAGCAGCATTGTCGGACTAGCGGGGGGGAGCTCCTACAATGAGCAGTTCTTC
D gene: .; clone size: .; V gene: TRBV15; J gene: TRBJ2-4; CDR3 protein: CATSREGQPLAKNIQYF; CDR3 DNA: TGTGCCACCAGCAGGGAAGGACAGCCACTAGCCAAAAACATTCAGTACTTC
D gene: TRBD2; clone size: few; V gene: TRBV29-1; J gene: TRBJ2-3; CDR3 protein: CSVELAGEGDTQYF; CDR3 DNA: TGCAGCGTTGAACTAGCGGGGGAGGGTGATACGCAGTATTTT
D gene: TRBD2; clone size: few; V gene: TRBV20-1; J gene: TRBJ2-4; CDR3 protein: CSANRFASGEAKNIQYF; CDR3 DNA: TGCAGTGCTAATAGGTTCGCTAGCGGGGAAGCCAAAAACATTCAGTACTTC
D gene: .; clone size: .; V gene: TRBV20-1; J gene: TRBJ1-1; CDR3 protein: CSANPPAGRTEAFF; CDR3 DNA: TGCAGTGCTAACCCCCCAGCTGGGCGGACTGAAGCTTTCTTT
D gene: TRBD1; clone size: .; V gene: TRBV12-3/TRBV12-4; J gene: TRBJ1-3; CDR3 protein: CASSDHRGGGNTIYF; CDR3 DNA: TGTGCCAGCAGTGACCACAGGGGAGGGGGAAACACCATATATTTT
D gene: .; clone size: few; V gene: TRBV20-1; J gene: TRBJ1-1; CDR3 protein: CSARDWQMNTEAFF; CDR3 DNA: TGCAGTGCTAGAGATTGGCAGATGAACACTGAAGCTTTCTTT
D gene: .; clone size: many; V gene: TRBV20-1; J gene: TRBJ1-2; CDR3 protein: CSARATLTAYERGYTF; CDR3 DNA: TGCAGTGCTAGAGCCACCCTTACGGCTTACGAACGAGGCTACACCTTC
D gene: .; clone size: .; V gene: TRBV6-1; J gene: TRBJ1-2; CDR3 protein: CASSPTRTANYGYTF; CDR3 DNA: TGTGCCAGCAGCCCCACCCGGACGGCTAACTATGGCTACACCTTC
D gene: .; clone size: many; V gene: TRBV5-1; J gene: TRBJ1-1; CDR3 protein: CASSLAGMNTEAFF; CDR3 DNA: TGCGCCAGCAGCTTAGCGGGGATGAACACTGAAGCTTTCTTT
D gene: .; clone size: .; V gene: TRBV12-3/TRBV12-4; J gene: TRBJ1-2; CDR3 protein: CASSLAGATNYGCTF; CDR3 DNA: TGTGCCAGCAGTTTAGCGGGAGCGACTAACTATGGCTGCACCTTC
D gene: .; clone size: .; V gene: TRBV4-1; J gene: TRBJ1-2; CDR3 protein: CASSPDFLDEGYTF; CDR3 DNA: TGCGCCAGCAGCCCAGACTTCCTCGATGAGGGCTACACCTTC
D gene: .; clone size: few; V gene: TRBV15; J gene: TRBJ1-4; CDR3 protein: CATSKPPQGVVEKLFF; CDR3 DNA: TGTGCCACCAGCAAACCTCCGCAGGGAGTAGTAGAAAAACTGTTTTTT
D gene: .; clone size: .; V gene: TRBV20-1; J gene: TRBJ2-6; CDR3 protein: CSAISTGLHFSGANVLTF; CDR3 DNA: TGCAGTGCTATATCGACAGGCCTACATTTCTCTGGGGCCAACGTCCTGACTTTC
D gene: .; clone size: .; V gene: TRBV18; J gene: TRBJ1-4; CDR3 protein: CASSSRDNNEKLFF; CDR3 DNA: TGTGCCAGCTCATCCCGGGACAATAATGAAAAACTGTTTTTT
D gene: .; clone size: .; V gene: TRBV10-2; J gene: TRBJ2-1; CDR3 protein: CASSALEGYRGANEQFF; CDR3 DNA: TGCGCCAGCAGTGCCCTCGAGGGCTACCGAGGGGCAAATGAGCAGTTCTTC
D gene: .; clone size: .; V gene: TRBV5-1; J gene: TRBJ2-2; CDR3 protein: CASSAHVGSTNTGELFF; CDR3 DNA: TGCGCCAGCAGCGCCCACGTGGGGAGCACGAACACCGGGGAGCTGTTTTTT